This T cell receptor (beta chain) appears in the sequencing data of a study of control samples from healthy donors and cancer patients. The V end lost 5 bases, the J end lost 8 bases, and 16 bases lay between the germline ends. CDR3 length equals 15 residues. Germline loops: CDR1 SEHNR, CDR2 FQNEAQ (reference sequence). The repertoire was sequenced with immunoSEQ multiplex PCR; TCRdb's copy has only in-frame clones and lacks some. The sample has about 150,000 clones; approximately 86% are singletons. This clonotype originated in a man in his late teens or twenties in good health. This chain connects TRBV7-9 to TRBJ1-6; D is undetermined. The sequencing sample was made of blood. The CDR3 DNA is TGTGCCAGCAGCCCCACTTCCTTCTCTGATTCACCCCTCCACTTT. Translated, it gives CASSPTSFSDSPLHF.